This T cell receptor (beta chain) was sequenced in a study of cytomegalovirus exposure and HLA in healthy donors. Whole-study results and caveats: Later analysis found that TCR beta chains associated with HLA were more clonally expanded than other, equally common chains.

This CDR3 is 14 amino acids long. With 11 bases clipped from V and 4 bases from J, the junction kept 11 bases outside the gene matches. Germline V gene lookup returns CDR1 MNHEY and CDR2 SVGAGI. A remark on this clone: Antigen unknown.

PCR was performed using 60 Vbeta and 13 Jbeta primers. Libraries were prepared by immunoSEQ multiplex PCR; TCRdb keeps only in-frame clonotypes and omits some of them. The data contain about 170,000 clones, less than 90% of them singletons. This sequence originates from a woman between 45 and 65 years old in good health and CMV-seropositive. The chain employs TRBV6-5 and TRBJ1-5; 7 bases are a match to TRBD1. Source material: PBMCs. The CDR3 coding sequence is TGTGCCGCTTCTCAGAGGGACAGAAATCAGCCCCAGCATTTT. Translated: CAASQRDRNQPQHF.